The 20 T cell receptor beta chains below come from one sample, sequenced in a study of blood T cells in healthy people across ages. Using a J-beta primer mix together with a sample-barcoded 5' primer, a second PCR was run for roughly 6 to 12 cycles. TCRdb re-derived calls from the 5' RACE reads in MiXCR, one entry per CDR3 protein. The sample consists of 1.5 million to 2 million distinct CDR3 sequences, roughly 50% of them appearing once. Sequenced material: blood. The receptors originated from a woman in her thirties or forties in good health.

This clonotype was picked up a small number of times. The chain uses TRBV20-1 and TRBJ2-7, with 9 bases lining up with TRBD1. Germline V CDR1 and CDR2: DFQATT, SNEGSKA (reference sequence). The V gene end was trimmed by 5 bases and the J gene end by 2 bases; junction bases not matched to a gene: 10. The length of the CDR3 is 15 residues. CDR3 coding DNA: TGCAGTGCTTTTGACCGGGACAGGGCTCCCTACGAGCAGTACTTC. Translating it yields CSAFDRDRAPYEQYF.

Of note for this clonotype: Possible read error: a much larger clone is one base away. This chain uses TRBV12-3 or TRBV12-4 with TRBJ2-6; D is uncertain. The CDR3 contains 14 residues. The CDR3 here is CASSVAAGANVLTF. The CDR3 DNA sequence: TGTGCCAGCAGTGTAGCCGCTGGGGCCAACGTCCTGACTTTC.

DNA for the CDR3: TGCAGTGCTAGCGCAGGGTCAGGGCATCAGCCCCAGCATTTT. This gives the protein CSASAGSGHQPQHF. This chain connects TRBV20-1 to TRBJ1-5; D may be TRBD1 (5 bases). Germline CDR1 reads DFQATT; CDR2 reads SNEGSKA (reference sequence). The ends were cut back, 3 bases at V and 5 bases at J, with 14 bases in the middle. This CDR3 region has 14 residues.

V is TRBV7-9 and J is TRBJ2-7; the match to TRBD2 covers 10 bases. There are 16 residues in the CDR3. The germline CDR1 and CDR2 sequences are SEHNR and FQNEAQ (reference sequence). V was pared by 5 bases and J by 3 bases, with 10 bases of the junction left unmatched. CDR3 coding DNA: TGTGCCAGCAGCAAGCACCCGGGACTAGCGAACTACGAGCAGTACTTC. This encodes CASSKHPGLANYEQYF. Based on the CDR3 plus reference TRBV7-9 and TRBJ2-7, the full variable domain is DTGVSQNPRHKITKRGQNVTFRCDPISEHNRLYWYRQTLGQGPEFLTYFQNEAQLEKSRLLSDRFSAERPKGSFSTLEIQRTEQGDSAMYLCASSKHPGLANYEQYFGPGTRLTVT.

Regarding this clonotype: One end of the junction varies from germline; a read error may be responsible. The chain combines TRBV25-1 with TRBJ2-1; 8 bases map to TRBD2. This CDR3 spans 13 amino acids. CDR1 MGHDK and CDR2 SYGVNS come from the germline V gene. The DNA of the CDR3 is TGTGCCGGCAGTGAATGGGAAACTAGCGGCGTGTTCTTC. It encodes CAGSEWETSGVFF.

This clonotype was observed a few times. The V and J genes are TRBV28 and TRBJ2-4, with D perhaps TRBD1 (6 bases). The CDR3 totals 14 residues. Germline assignment: CDR1 MDHEN and CDR2 SYDVKM. Trimming removed 10 bases at V and 2 bases at J, with 15 bases between. CDR3 sequence reads: CATGVGGPKNIQYF. The CDR3 DNA sequence: TGTGCCACCGGAGTTGGGGGCCCCAAAAACATTCAGTACTTC.

Ten or more counts support this clonotype. The chain couples TRBV27 to TRBJ2-7; 7 bases line up with TRBD1. Germline V gene lookup returns CDR1 MNHEY and CDR2 SMNVEV (reference sequence). This CDR3 has 13 residues. J was trimmed by 1 base and V by 6 bases; bases with no gene match: 3. CDR3 residues: CASSRDRSYEQYF. The CDR3 DNA is TGTGCCAGCAGCCGGGACAGATCCTACGAGCAGTACTTC.

The chain recombines TRBV27 with TRBJ2-7, with D unclear. Germline assignment: CDR1 MNHEY and CDR2 SMNVEV (reference sequence). CDR3 length equals 16 residues. Trimming took 0 bases from V and 2 from J, leaving 14 bases between them. The CDR3 spells CASSLSGQLTPYEQYF. The CDR3 DNA is TGTGCCAGCAGTTTATCCGGCCAACTAACCCCCTACGAGCAGTACTTC.

Only a few counts were recorded for this clonotype. The gene calls are TRBV7-2 and TRBJ2-5; a possible D gene is TRBD2 (6 bases). This CDR3 region has 14 residues. Per germline, CDR1 SGHTA and CDR2 FQGNSA. V was cut by 3 bases and J by 2 bases, with 10 bases left in between. The CDR3 region is CASSLRREQETQYF. The CDR3 DNA reads TGTGCCAGCAGCTTGCGGAGGGAGCAAGAGACCCAGTACTTC. Looking up the rest from reference TRBV7-2 and TRBJ2-5 gives the full variable domain: GAGVSQSPSNKVTEKGKDVELRCDPISGHTALYWYRQSLGQGLEFLIYFQGNSAPDKSGLPSDRFSAERTGGSVSTLTIQRTQQEDSAVYLCASSLRREQETQYFGPGTRLLVL.

The chain links TRBV28 to TRBJ2-1; TRBD2 aligns across 11 bases. The ends lost 5 bases at V and 5 bases at J; junction bases unmatched: 11. From germline, CDR1 is MDHEN and CDR2 SYDVKM. The CDR3 consists of 17 residues. CDR3 nucleotides: TGTGCCAGCAGTGGGGAAACTAGCGGGGGCTACCACAATGAGCAGTTCTTC. Protein: CASSGETSGGYHNEQFF. The full variable domain, in which reference TRBV28 and TRBJ2-1 provide the parts outside the CDR3, is DVKVTQSSRYLVKRTGEKVFLECVQDMDHENMFWYRQDPGLGLRLIYFSYDVKMKEKGDIPEGYSVSREKKERFSLILESASTNQTSMYLCASSGETSGGYHNEQFFGPGTRLTVL.

The V call is TRBV9, the J call TRBJ1-5; D is possibly TRBD1 (6 bases). Germline-derived CDR1 and CDR2 are SGDLS and YYNGEE. CDR3 length: 13 residues. V was clipped by 4 bases and J by 8 bases, with 13 bases between them. CDR3 sequence reads: CASSPQGREPQHF. CDR3 DNA sequence: TGTGCCAGCAGCCCACAGGGAAGGGAGCCCCAGCATTTT. The whole variable domain, remainder taken from reference TRBV9 and TRBJ1-5, is DSGVTQTPKHLITATGQRVTLRCSPRSGDLSVYWYQQSLDQGLQFLIQYYNGEERAKGNILERFSAQQFPDLHSELNLSSLELGDSALYFCASSPQGREPQHFGDGTRLSIL.

As to this clonotype: Germline and junction disagree at one end, which may indicate a read error. In DNA, the CDR3 is TGTGCCACCAGCTACCCCCCTGCGGGGATCACTGAAGCTTTCTTT. It is translated as CATSYPPAGITEAFF. The rearrangement uses TRBV7-2 and TRBJ1-1; D is undetermined. There are 15 residues in the CDR3. Germline V lookup: CDR1 SGHTA, CDR2 FQGNSA.

The chain joins TRBV20-1 to TRBJ2-1; D is possibly TRBD2 (5 bases). V lost 5 bases and J lost 13, with 21 bases in between. The CDR3 has 13 residues. Germline values: CDR1 DFQATT, CDR2 SNEGSKA (reference sequence). CDR3 amino acids: CSASRLGGETQFF. The CDR3 coding sequence is TGCAGTGCTTCTAGACTCGGAGGAGAGACCCAGTTCTTC.

This chain uses TRBV6-2 or TRBV6-3 with TRBJ2-4, with D perhaps TRBD2 (5 bases). V was cut by 0 bases and J by 0 bases, with 6 bases left in between. CDR1 and CDR2 from the germline V gene are MNHEY and SVGEGT. CDR3 length: 15 residues. CDR3 sequence reads: CASSYSRVAKNIQYF. CDR3 coding DNA: TGTGCCAGCAGTTACTCGAGGGTAGCCAAAAACATTCAGTACTTC.

The J gene is TRBJ1-5, the V gene TRBV6-5; D is unresolved. CDR1 and CDR2 (germline): MNHEY, SVGAGI. Trimming took 6 bases from V and 3 from J, leaving 12 bases between them. The CDR3 has 14 amino acids. CDR3 sequence (DNA): TGTGCCAGCAGGGCTAGAATCTCCAATCAGCCCCAGCATTTT. Amino acid sequence: CASRARISNQPQHF.

In its sample, this clonotype was seen once. This chain uses TRBV7-8 with TRBJ2-1; perhaps D is TRBD1 or TRBD2 (5 bases each). CDR3 length equals 17 residues. V was trimmed by 4 bases and J by 0 bases, leaving 16 bases between them. Germline V gene sequence: CDR1 SGHVS, CDR2 FQNEAQ. The CDR3 region is CASSSMTVGSSYNEQFF. CDR3 bases: TGTGCCAGCAGCTCCATGACAGTGGGGAGCTCCTACAATGAGCAGTTCTTC. The variable domain in full, completed from reference TRBV7-8 and TRBJ2-1, reads GAGVSQSPRYKVAKRGQDVALRCDPISGHVSLFWYQQALGQGPEFLTYFQNEAQLDKSGLPSDRFFAERPEGSVSTLKIQRTQQEDSAVYLCASSSMTVGSSYNEQFFGPGTRLTVL.

This clonotype has only a few counts. CDR3 coding DNA: TGTGCCAGCAGTTACTCGAGATCAGGGGCCGAGCAGTACTTC. Translated: CASSYSRSGAEQYF. This chain uses TRBV6-5 with TRBJ2-5; possibly TRBD1 for D (6 bases). The J call may be in error: the DNA end matches TRBJ2-7 better. The CDR3 runs 14 residues. Germline V gives CDR1 MNHEY, CDR2 SVGAGI.

This clonotype was counted a few times. The chain is built from TRBV14 and TRBJ2-5; D remains ambiguous. Germline CDR1 is SGHDN and CDR2 is FVKESK. The CDR3 consists of 14 residues. Trimming took 2 bases from V and 7 from J, leaving 14 bases between them. CDR3 region: CASSQFSAPGTQYF. The CDR3 DNA sequence: TGTGCCAGCAGCCAATTTTCCGCGCCAGGGACCCAGTACTTC.

This clonotype was observed a few times. The chain employs TRBV4-3 and TRBJ2-3; D is tentatively TRBD1 or TRBD2 (5 bases each). Trimming left V 0 bases short and J 5 bases short, with 12 bases between. The CDR3 runs 15 residues. The germline gives CDR1 LGHNA, CDR2 YSLEER. CDR3 bases: TGCGCCAGCAGCCAAGATCGGGACCAGGAAGATACGCAGTATTTT. This encodes CASSQDRDQEDTQYF.

The gene calls are TRBV20-1 and TRBJ2-7; TRBD1 is a possible D gene (5 bases). Trimming pared 0 bases from V and 5 bases from J, leaving 11 bases between. Germline lookup yields CDR1 DFQATT and CDR2 SNEGSKA (reference sequence). The CDR3 is made up of 13 amino acids. CDR3 protein: CSARDQQDDEQYF. Here the CDR3 DNA reads TGCAGTGCTAGAGATCAACAGGACGACGAGCAGTACTTC.